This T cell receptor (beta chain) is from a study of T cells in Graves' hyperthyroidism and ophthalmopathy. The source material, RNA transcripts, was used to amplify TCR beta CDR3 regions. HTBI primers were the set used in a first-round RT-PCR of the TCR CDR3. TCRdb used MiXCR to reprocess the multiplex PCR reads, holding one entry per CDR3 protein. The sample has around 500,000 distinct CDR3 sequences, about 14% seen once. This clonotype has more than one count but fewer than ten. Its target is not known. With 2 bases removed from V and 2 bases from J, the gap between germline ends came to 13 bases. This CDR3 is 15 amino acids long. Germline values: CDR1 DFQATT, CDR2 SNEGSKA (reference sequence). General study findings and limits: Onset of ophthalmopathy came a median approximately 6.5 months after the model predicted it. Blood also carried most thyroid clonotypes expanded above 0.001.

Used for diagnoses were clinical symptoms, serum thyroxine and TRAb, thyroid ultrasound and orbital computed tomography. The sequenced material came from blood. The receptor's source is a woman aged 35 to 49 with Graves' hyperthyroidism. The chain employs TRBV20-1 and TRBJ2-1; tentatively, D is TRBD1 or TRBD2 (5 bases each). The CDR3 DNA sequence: TGCAGTGCTAGATCGGTTCAGGGACCCTACAATGAGCAGTTCTTC. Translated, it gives CSARSVQGPYNEQFF.